This note documents a single T cell receptor (beta chain) sequence. This record comes from a study of control samples from healthy donors and cancer patients. The CDR3 runs 16 residues. The germline V gene encodes CDR1 SGHTA and CDR2 FQGNSA. Between the trimmed V and J ends, which lost 4 bases and 2 bases, there was a span of 18 bases. TCRdb keeps only in-frame clones here, not all; method: immunoSEQ multiplex PCR. The sample comprises around 100,000 clones, about nine tenths of which are singletons, and 3% to 4.5% rests with the top ten. Sample: blood. The clonotype comes from a woman under 30 in good health. The chain links TRBV7-2 to TRBJ2-7, with D perhaps assigned TRBD1 or TRBD2 (6 bases each). The CDR3 loop is CASSSRGGEPPYEQYF. CDR3 bases: TGTGCCAGCAGCTCCAGGGGCGGGGAACCCCCCTACGAGCAGTACTTC.